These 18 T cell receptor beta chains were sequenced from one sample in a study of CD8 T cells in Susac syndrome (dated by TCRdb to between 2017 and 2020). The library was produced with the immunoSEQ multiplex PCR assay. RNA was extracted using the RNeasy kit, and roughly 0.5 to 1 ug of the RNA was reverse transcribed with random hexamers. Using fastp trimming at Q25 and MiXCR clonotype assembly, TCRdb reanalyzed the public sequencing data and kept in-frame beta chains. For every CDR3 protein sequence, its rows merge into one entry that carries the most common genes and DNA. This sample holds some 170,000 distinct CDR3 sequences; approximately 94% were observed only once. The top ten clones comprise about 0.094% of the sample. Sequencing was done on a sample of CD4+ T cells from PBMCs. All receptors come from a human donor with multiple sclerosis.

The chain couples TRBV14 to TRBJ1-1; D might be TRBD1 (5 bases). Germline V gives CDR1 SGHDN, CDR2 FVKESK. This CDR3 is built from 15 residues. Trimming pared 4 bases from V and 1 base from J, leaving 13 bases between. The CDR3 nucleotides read TGTGCCAGCAGCCGGACGGCCGGGGGGAACACTGAAGCTTTCTTT. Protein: CASSRTAGGNTEAFF.

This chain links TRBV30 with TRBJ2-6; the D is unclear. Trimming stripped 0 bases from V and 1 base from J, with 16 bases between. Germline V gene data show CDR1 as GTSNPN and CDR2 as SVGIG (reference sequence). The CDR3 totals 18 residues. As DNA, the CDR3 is TGTGCCTGGAGTGTGGCTCGTAAGACCAGGTCTGGGGCCAACGTCCTGACTTTC. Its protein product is CAWSVARKTRSGANVLTF.

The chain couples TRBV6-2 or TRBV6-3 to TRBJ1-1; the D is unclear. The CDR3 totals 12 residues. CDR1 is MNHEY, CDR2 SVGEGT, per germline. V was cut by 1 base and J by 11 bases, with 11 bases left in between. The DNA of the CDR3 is TGTGCCAGCAGTTACTTTGCGGGGAGGGCTTTCTTT. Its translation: CASSYFAGRAFF.

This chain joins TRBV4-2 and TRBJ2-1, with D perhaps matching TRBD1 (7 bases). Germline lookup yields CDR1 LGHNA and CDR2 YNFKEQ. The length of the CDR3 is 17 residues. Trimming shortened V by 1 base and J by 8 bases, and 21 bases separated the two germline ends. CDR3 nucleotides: TGTGCCAGCAGCCAAGTAGGTGCAGGGGGAGGTTGGGATGAGCAGTTCTTC. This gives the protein CASSQVGAGGGWDEQFF.

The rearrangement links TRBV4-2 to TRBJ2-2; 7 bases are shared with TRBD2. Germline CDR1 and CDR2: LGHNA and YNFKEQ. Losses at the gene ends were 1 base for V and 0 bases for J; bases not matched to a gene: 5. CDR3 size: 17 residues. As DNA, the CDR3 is TGTGCCAGCAGCCAAGCAGCGGGAAGCGCGAACACCGGGGAGCTGTTTTTT. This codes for CASSQAAGSANTGELFF.

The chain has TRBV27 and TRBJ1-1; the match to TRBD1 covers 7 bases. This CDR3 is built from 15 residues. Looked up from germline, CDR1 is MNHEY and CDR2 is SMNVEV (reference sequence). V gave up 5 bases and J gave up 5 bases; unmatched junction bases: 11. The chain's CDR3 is CASSAYRGRSTEAFF. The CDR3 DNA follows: TGTGCCAGCAGTGCCTACAGGGGTAGATCGACTGAAGCTTTCTTT.

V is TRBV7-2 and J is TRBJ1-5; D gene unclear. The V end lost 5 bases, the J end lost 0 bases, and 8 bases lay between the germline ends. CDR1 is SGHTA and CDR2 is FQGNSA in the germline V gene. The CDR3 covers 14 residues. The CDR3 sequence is CASSLKYSNQPQHF. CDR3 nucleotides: TGTGCCAGCAGCCTCAAATATAGCAATCAGCCCCAGCATTTT.

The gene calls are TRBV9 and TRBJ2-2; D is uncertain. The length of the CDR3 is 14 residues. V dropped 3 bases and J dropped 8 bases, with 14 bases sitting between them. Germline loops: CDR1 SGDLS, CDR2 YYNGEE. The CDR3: CASSGPPQWGELFF. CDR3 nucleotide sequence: TGTGCCAGCAGCGGACCCCCCCAGTGGGGGGAGCTGTTTTTT. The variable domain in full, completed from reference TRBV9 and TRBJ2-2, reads DSGVTQTPKHLITATGQRVTLRCSPRSGDLSVYWYQQSLDQGLQFLIQYYNGEERAKGNILERFSAQQFPDLHSELNLSSLELGDSALYFCASSGPPQWGELFFGEGSRLTVL.

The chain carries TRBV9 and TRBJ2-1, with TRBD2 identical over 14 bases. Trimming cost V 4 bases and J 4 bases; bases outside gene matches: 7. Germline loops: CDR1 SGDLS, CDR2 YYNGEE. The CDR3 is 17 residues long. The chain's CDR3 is CASSYGTSGSSYNEQFF. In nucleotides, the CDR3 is TGTGCCAGCAGCTATGGGACTAGCGGGAGTTCGTACAATGAGCAGTTCTTC.

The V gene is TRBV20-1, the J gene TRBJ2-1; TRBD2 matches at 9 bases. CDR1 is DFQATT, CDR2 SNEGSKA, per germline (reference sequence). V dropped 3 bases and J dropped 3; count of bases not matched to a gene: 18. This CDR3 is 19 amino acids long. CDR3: CSARVRGSGRSVGYNEQFF. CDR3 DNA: TGCAGTGCTAGGGTCCGCGGTAGCGGGAGATCTGTCGGCTACAATGAGCAGTTCTTC.

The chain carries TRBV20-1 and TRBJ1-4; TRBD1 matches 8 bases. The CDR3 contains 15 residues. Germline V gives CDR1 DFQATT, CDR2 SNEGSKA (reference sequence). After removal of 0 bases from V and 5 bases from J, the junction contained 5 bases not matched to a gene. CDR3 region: CSARDLDRGNEKLFF. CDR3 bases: TGCAGTGCTAGAGATCTCGACAGGGGCAATGAAAAACTGTTTTTT.

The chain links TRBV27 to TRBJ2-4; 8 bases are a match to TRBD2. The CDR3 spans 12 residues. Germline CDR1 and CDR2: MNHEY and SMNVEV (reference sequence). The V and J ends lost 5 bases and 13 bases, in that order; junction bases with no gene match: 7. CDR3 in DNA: TGTGCCAGCAGTAGAAGGGGACTAGGGCAGTACTTC. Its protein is CASSRRGLGQYF.

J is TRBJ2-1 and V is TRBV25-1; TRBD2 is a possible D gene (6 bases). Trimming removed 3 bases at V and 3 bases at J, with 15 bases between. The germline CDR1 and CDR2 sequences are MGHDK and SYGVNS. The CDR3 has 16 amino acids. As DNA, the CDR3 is TGTGCCAGCAGTGATAGGGCGGGACGATACTACAATGAGCAGTTCTTC. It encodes CASSDRAGRYYNEQFF. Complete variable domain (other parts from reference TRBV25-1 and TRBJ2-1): EADIYQTPRYLVIGTGKKITLECSQTMGHDKMYWYQQDPGMELHLIHYSYGVNSTEKGDLSSESTVSRIRTEHFPLTLESARPSHTSQYLCASSDRAGRYYNEQFFGPGTRLTVL.

Here the CDR3 reads CASSLEGTGSGYTF. The CDR3, as DNA: TGTGCCAGCAGCTTGGAAGGGACAGGGAGTGGCTACACCTTC. The chain couples TRBV5-4 to TRBJ1-2; 9 nucleotides match TRBD1. The germline CDR1 and CDR2 sequences are SGHNT and YYREEE (reference sequence). Trimming at V came to 0 bases and at J to 7 bases, leaving 4 bases not matched to a gene. The CDR3 runs to 14 residues.

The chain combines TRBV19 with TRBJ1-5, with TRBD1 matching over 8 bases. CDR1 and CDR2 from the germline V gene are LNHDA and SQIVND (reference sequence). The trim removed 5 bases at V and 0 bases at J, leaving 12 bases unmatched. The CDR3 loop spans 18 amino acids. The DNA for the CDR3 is TGTGCCAGTAGTGCGCGGAAAGGGACAGGTTATAGCAATCAGCCCCAGCATTTT. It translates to CASSARKGTGYSNQPQHF.

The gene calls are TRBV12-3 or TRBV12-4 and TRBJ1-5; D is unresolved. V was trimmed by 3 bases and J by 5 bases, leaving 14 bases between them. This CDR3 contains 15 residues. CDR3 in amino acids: CASSLRVSDHQPQHF. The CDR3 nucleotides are TGTGCCAGCAGTTTGAGGGTCTCAGACCATCAGCCCCAGCATTTT.

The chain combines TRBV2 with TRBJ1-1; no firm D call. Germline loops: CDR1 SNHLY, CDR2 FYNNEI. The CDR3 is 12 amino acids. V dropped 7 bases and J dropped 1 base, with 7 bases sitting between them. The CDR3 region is CASNAGNTEAFF. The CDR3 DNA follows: TGTGCCAGCAATGCAGGGAACACTGAAGCTTTCTTT.

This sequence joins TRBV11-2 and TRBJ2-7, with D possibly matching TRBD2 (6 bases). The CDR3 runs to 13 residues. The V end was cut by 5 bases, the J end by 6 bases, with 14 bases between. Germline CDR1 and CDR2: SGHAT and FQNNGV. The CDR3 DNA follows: TGTGCCAGCAGCCCCGAACTAGCTCGCGAGCAGTACTTC. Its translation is CASSPELAREQYF.